This entry lists 10 T cell receptor beta chains sequenced from one sample in a study of tumor-infiltrating lymphocytes in primary liver carcinoma (dated by TCRdb to the late 2010s). Sequencer: Illumina HiSeq 2500. TCRbeta-specific cDNA was reverse-transcribed from approximately 500 ng total RNA using a constant-region primer and ProtoScript II reverse transcriptase. Three nested multiplex PCR rounds, following a slightly modified ARM-PCR procedure, were used to build the TCRbeta libraries. The first two PCR rounds used multiplex TRBV1-TRBV30 forward primers with a Cbeta reverse primer, each for 10 cycles. TCRdb reran the public reads through fastp at Q25 and MiXCR, keeping productive beta chains. Every CDR3 protein is listed once, alongside the most common genes and DNA of its rows. This sample comprises fewer than 150,000 distinct CDR3 sequences, less than 80% of them detected only once. Jointly, the top ten make up around 9.7% of the sample.

Total RNA and DNA were co-extracted from roughly 20-30 mg of bulk tissue with the AllPrep DNA/RNA mini kit, without cell sorting. The sample comprised liver tumor tissue from sampling region 1. In light of the paper, this sample's cell subset or site label describes: tumor region T1, superior pole. The receptors were sampled from a woman aged 60-75 years with primary liver carcinoma and hepatitis B virus infection.

About this clonotype: Given a much more abundant clone one base away, this may be a read error. The CDR3 end shows no conserved phenylalanine or tryptophan, and so a read error is likely. This rearrangement joins TRBV29-1 to TRBJ2-7; D ambiguous. This CDR3 comprises 14 residues. V gave up 3 bases and J gave up 2 bases, with 14 bases separating them. Germline CDR1 is SQVTM and CDR2 is ANQGSEA. The DNA of the CDR3 is TGCAGCGTTGATGAGGCATACCCTCCCTACGAGCAGTACTCC. This gives the protein CSVDEAYPPYEQYS.

With regard to this clonotype: Mismatch with germline at one junction end may stem from a read error. V usage is TRBV11-2 and J usage is TRBJ2-1, with D tentatively TRBD2 (5 bases). Germline V lookup: CDR1 SGHAT, CDR2 FQNNGV. The CDR3 runs 16 residues. CDR3 in amino acids: CVSSRLNSEDADEQFF. The CDR3 nucleotides read TGTGTCAGCAGCCGACTAAACTCCGAGGATGCCGATGAGCAGTTCTTC. Complete variable domain (other parts from reference TRBV11-2 and TRBJ2-1): EAGVAQSPRYKIIEKRQSVAFWCNPISGHATLYWYQQILGQGPKLLIQFQNNGVVDDSQLPKDRFSAERLKGVDSTLKIQPAKLEDSAVYLCVSSRLNSEDADEQFFGPGTRLTVL.

The rearrangement joins TRBV7-9 to TRBJ2-2, with TRBD2 matching over 9 bases. The CDR3 runs to 16 residues. The germline V gene encodes CDR1 SEHNR and CDR2 FQNEAQ (reference sequence). The trim removed 5 bases at V and 1 base at J, leaving 5 bases unmatched. CDR3 bases: TGTGCCAGCAGCCGTAGCGGGAGAGGGAACACCGGGGAGCTGTTTTTT. Its translation is CASSRSGRGNTGELFF.

As to this clonotype: Being one base from a much bigger clone, this may be a read error. The rearrangement links TRBV12-3 or TRBV12-4 to TRBJ1-4; TRBD1 matches at 7 bases. CDR3 length: 13 residues. In DNA, the CDR3 is TGTGCCAGCGGACAGGCTGCTAATGAAAGACTGTTTTTT. Protein: CASGQAANERLFF.

For this clonotype: At one end the junction does not follow the germline gene, possibly because of a read error. V and J are TRBV11-2 and TRBJ2-1, with D perhaps TRBD1 or TRBD2 (6 bases each). Germline V gives CDR1 SGHAT, CDR2 FQNNGV. The CDR3 is made up of 17 amino acids. Written as DNA, the CDR3 is TGTGCCAGCAGCTTAGTAAGGGGGGCGGGCACATACAATAAGCAGTTCTTC. It is translated as CASSLVRGAGTYNKQFF.

Points on this clonotype: This may come from a read error, since a much larger clone is one base off. This chain uses TRBV12-3 or TRBV12-4 with TRBJ2-2, with 8 bases lining up with TRBD1. The trim removed 10 bases at V and 0 bases at J, leaving 16 bases unmatched. The CDR3 totals 18 residues. CDR3 sequence reads: CATSRVQGQGTNTGELFF. The CDR3 DNA follows: TGTGCCACCAGCCGAGTACAAGGACAGGGAACGAACACCGGGGAGCTGTTTTTT.

In the case of this clonotype: This sequence may be a read error, since a much larger clone differs from it by one base. The chain carries TRBV4-2 and TRBJ2-7; 11 bases align to TRBD2. The CDR3 has 16 residues. Germline V gives CDR1 LGHNA, CDR2 YNFKEQ. The CDR3 DNA sequence: TGTGTCAGCAGCCGTTCTAGCGGGAGGTCCTCCTACGAGCAGTACTTC. Translating it yields CVSSRSSGRSSYEQYF.

This clonotype was counted ten times or more. The chain uses TRBV29-1 and TRBJ2-3; 9 bases map to TRBD2. CDR1 SQVTM and CDR2 ANQGSEA come from the germline V gene. V shed 7 bases and J 2 bases; nucleotides not matched to a gene: 4. This CDR3 has 13 amino acids. The CDR3 DNA is TGCAGCGGTAGCGGGAGTGCCACAGATACGCAGTATTTT. Amino acid sequence: CSGSGSATDTQYF.

For this clonotype: A junction end diverges from the germline sequence, so it may reflect a read error. This chain joins TRBV11-2 and TRBJ1-2; 7 bases fit TRBD1. This CDR3 region has 13 residues. Looked up from germline, CDR1 is SGHAT and CDR2 is FQNNGV. CDR3 sequence (DNA): TGTGCCAGCATCTTAGCAGGGGGGTATGTCTACACCTTC. Its protein product is CASILAGGYVYTF.

The V call is TRBV11-2, the J call TRBJ2-7; 12 bases line up with TRBD2. This CDR3 has 17 residues. Germline loops: CDR1 SGHAT, CDR2 FQNNGV. With V trimmed by 3 bases and J by 2 bases, 8 bases remained unmatched. The CDR3 protein is CASSFTGLAGIPYEQYF. CDR3 sequence (DNA): TGTGCCAGCAGCTTCACGGGACTAGCGGGTATCCCCTACGAGCAGTACTTC.